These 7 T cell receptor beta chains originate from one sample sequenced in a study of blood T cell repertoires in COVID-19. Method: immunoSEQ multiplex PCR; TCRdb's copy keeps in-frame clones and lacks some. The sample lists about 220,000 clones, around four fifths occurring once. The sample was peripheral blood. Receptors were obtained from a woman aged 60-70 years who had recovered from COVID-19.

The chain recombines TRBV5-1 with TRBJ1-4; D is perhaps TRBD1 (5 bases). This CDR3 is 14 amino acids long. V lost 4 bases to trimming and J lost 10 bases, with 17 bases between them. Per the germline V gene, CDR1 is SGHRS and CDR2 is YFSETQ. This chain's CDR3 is CASSQGLGGGKLFF. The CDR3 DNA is TGCGCCAGCAGCCAGGGACTAGGAGGAGGAAAACTGTTTTTT. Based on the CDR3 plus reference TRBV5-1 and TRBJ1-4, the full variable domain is KAGVTQTPRYLIKTRGQQVTLSCSPISGHRSVSWYQQTPGQGLQFLFEYFSETQRNKGNFPGRFSGRQFSNSRSEMNVSTLELGDSALYLCASSQGLGGGKLFFGSGTQLSVL.

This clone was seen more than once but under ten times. DNA for the CDR3: TGTGCCAGCAGCCCCGACTTAGCGGGGGGGCGCGAGCAGTTCTTC. It specifies CASSPDLAGGREQFF. The gene calls are TRBV5-4 and TRBJ2-1, with 11 bases lining up with TRBD2. The V gene's germline CDR1 is SGHNT and CDR2 YYREEE (reference sequence). The length of the CDR3 is 15 residues. J lost 10 bases, V lost 4 bases, and 10 bases had no gene match.

The CDR3 region has the DNA TGTGCCAGTAGTATAGGGCAGGGGTCCCTCTACGAGCAGTACTTC. Protein: CASSIGQGSLYEQYF. The V and J genes are TRBV19 and TRBJ2-7, with TRBD1 as a possible D gene (6 bases). The V end lost 1 base, the J end lost 3 bases, and 13 bases lay between the germline ends. This CDR3 has 15 amino acids. Germline-derived CDR1 and CDR2 are LNHDA and SQIVND (reference sequence).

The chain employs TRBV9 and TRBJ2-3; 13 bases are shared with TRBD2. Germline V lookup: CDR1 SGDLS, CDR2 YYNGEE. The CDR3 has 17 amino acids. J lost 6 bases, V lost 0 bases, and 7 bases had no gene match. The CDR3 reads CASSVAWGLAGRDTQYF. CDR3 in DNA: TGTGCCAGCAGCGTAGCGTGGGGACTAGCGGGAAGGGATACGCAGTATTTT.

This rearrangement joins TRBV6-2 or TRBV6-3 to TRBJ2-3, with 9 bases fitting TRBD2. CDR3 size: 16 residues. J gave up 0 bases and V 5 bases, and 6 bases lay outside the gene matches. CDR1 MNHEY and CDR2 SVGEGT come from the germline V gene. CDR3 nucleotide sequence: TGTGCCAGCAGTGATCTAGCGGGGTCTAGCACAGATACGCAGTATTTT. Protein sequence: CASSDLAGSSTDTQYF.

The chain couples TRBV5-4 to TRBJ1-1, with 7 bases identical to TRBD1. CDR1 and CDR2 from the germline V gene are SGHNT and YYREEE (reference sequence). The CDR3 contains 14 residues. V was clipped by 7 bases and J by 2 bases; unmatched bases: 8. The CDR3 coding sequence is TGTGCCAGCGCAAAGGGACAGCGAAACACTGAAGCTTTCTTT. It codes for CASAKGQRNTEAFF.

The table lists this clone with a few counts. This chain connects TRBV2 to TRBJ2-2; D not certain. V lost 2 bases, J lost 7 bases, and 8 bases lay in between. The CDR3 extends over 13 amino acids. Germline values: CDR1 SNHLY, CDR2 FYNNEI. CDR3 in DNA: TGTGCCAGCAGTGAATGGCCAGTCGGGGAGCTGTTTTTT. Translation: CASSEWPVGELFF.